This passage covers 4 T cell receptor beta chains from one sample sequenced in a study of cytomegalovirus exposure and HLA in healthy donors. The PCR had 60 Vbeta and 13 Jbeta primers. The data were produced by immunoSEQ multiplex PCR, yet TCRdb's version contains in-frame clones alone and is incomplete. Of about 120,000 clones in the sample, over 70% were seen once. Sequencing used PBMCs. The source is a female donor in good health and CMV-seropositive.

The rearrangement joins TRBV6-6 to TRBJ1-2; 7 bases line up with TRBD1. This CDR3 is built from 14 residues. Germline-derived CDR1 and CDR2 are MNHNY and SVGAGI (reference sequence). Trimming at V came to 6 bases and at J to 4 bases, leaving 8 bases not matched to a gene. CDR3 in DNA: TGTGCCAGCAGGAAGACAGGGCCACTCTATGGCTACACCTTC. It translates to CASRKTGPLYGYTF.

V usage is TRBV19 and J usage is TRBJ2-5, with 8 bases fitting TRBD1. V lost 7 bases and J lost 4; bases outside the gene matches: 11. This CDR3 has 15 amino acids. Germline V lookup: CDR1 LNHDA, CDR2 SQIVND (reference sequence). The CDR3 reads CASNPHFGQGETQYF. DNA of the CDR3: TGTGCCAGTAATCCCCACTTTGGACAGGGAGAGACCCAGTACTTC.

CDR3 sequence reads: CASSYSTGSGANVLTF. The CDR3 DNA reads as TGTGCCAGCAGTTACTCAACAGGGTCTGGGGCCAACGTCCTGACTTTC. This chain connects TRBV6-5 to TRBJ2-6, with D maybe TRBD1 (6 bases). V lost 0 bases and J lost 1, with 7 bases in between. The germline CDR1 and CDR2 sequences are MNHEY and SVGAGI. The CDR3 is 16 amino acids.

This chain joins TRBV7-2 and TRBJ2-7, with TRBD1 identical over 10 bases. This CDR3 comprises 14 residues. The germline gives CDR1 SGHTA, CDR2 FQGNSA. The J segment lost 4 bases and the V segment lost 4 bases, leaving 4 bases of the junction unmatched. The CDR3 nucleotides are TGTGCCAGCAGCTCACCGGGACAGGGGTACGAGCAGTACTTC. It encodes CASSSPGQGYEQYF.